The clone carrying this T cell receptor (beta chain) was recorded at least ten times. In TCRdb, the 5' RACE reads were re-called with MiXCR into one record per CDR3 protein. The data contain 30,000 to 35,000 distinct CDR3 sequences, over 6.5% of them seen just once; the ten biggest clones take up under 5%. The entry originates in a study of early T cells in non-severe SARS-CoV-2 infection. Germline CDR1 is LGHNA and CDR2 is YNFKEQ. CDR3 length: 16 amino acids. Losses at the gene ends were 0 bases for V and 9 bases for J; bases not matched to a gene: 9. This chain links TRBV4-2 with TRBJ2-1, with 9 bases identical to TRBD2. The TCR was taken from an adult who was a healthcare worker with PCR-confirmed SARS-CoV-2 infection or an uninfected control (not recorded which). The sample comprised whole blood. CDR3 bases: TGTGCCAGCAGCCAAGAAGGCGGGACTAGCTATCTTGAGCAGTTCTTC. The encoded protein is CASSQEGGTSYLEQFF.